The 23 T cell receptor beta chains below come from one sample, sequenced in a study of CD8+CD57+ T cells in acquired aplastic anemia. Genomic DNA acted as the template from which TCR beta VDJ combination and CDR3 sequence profiling were carried out. TCRdb independently ran MiXCR on the reads; one entry per CDR3 protein. The table includes under 200,000 distinct CDR3 sequences, 35% to 55% detected once. The sequencing input was sorted CD4+, CD8+, or CD8+CD57+ T cells (not recorded which) from PBMCs. The receptors here all came from a human donor in good health.

This clonotype was counted at least ten times. The V call is TRBV20-1, the J call TRBJ2-7; TRBD1 agrees at 10 bases. The CDR3 runs to 12 residues. Germline CDR1 DFQATT, CDR2 SNEGSKA (reference sequence). CDR3 region: CSGGQGRNEQYF. Written as DNA, the CDR3 is TGCTCTGGGGGACAGGGGCGAAACGAGCAGTACTTC.

The chain carries TRBV15 and TRBJ2-2; 10 bases agree with TRBD2. Trimming at V came to 5 bases and at J to 4 bases, leaving 4 bases not matched to a gene. This CDR3 is 15 amino acids long. Per germline, CDR1 LNHNV and CDR2 YYDKDF (reference sequence). The CDR3: CATSSSGGITGELFF. In nucleotides, the CDR3 is TGTGCCACCAGCTCTAGCGGGGGAATCACCGGGGAGCTGTTTTTT.

This chain links TRBV5-1 with TRBJ2-3; no clear D. The CDR3 has 13 amino acids. Germline V gene data show CDR1 as SGHRS and CDR2 as YFSETQ. The germline V and J ends were trimmed by 3 bases and 2 bases, with 7 bases remaining between them. The CDR3 protein is CASSSLPTDTQYF. CDR3 bases: TGCGCCAGCAGCTCCCTACCCACAGATACGCAGTATTTT. Together with reference TRBV5-1 and TRBJ2-3, the CDR3 gives the full variable domain: KAGVTQTPRYLIKTRGQQVTLSCSPISGHRSVSWYQQTPGQGLQFLFEYFSETQRNKGNFPGRFSGRQFSNSRSEMNVSTLELGDSALYLCASSSLPTDTQYFGPGTRLTVL.

The CDR3 here is CSARQGGEKLFF. The DNA for the CDR3 is TGCAGTGCTAGACAGGGAGGTGAAAAACTGTTTTTT. V gene TRBV20-1 combines with J gene TRBJ1-4; tentatively, D is TRBD1 (5 bases). V was clipped by 2 bases and J by 7 bases, with 8 bases between them. Per the germline V gene, CDR1 is DFQATT and CDR2 is SNEGSKA (reference sequence). The CDR3 length is 12 residues.

This clonotype was picked up many times. The chain joins TRBV20-1 to TRBJ1-2; tentatively, D is TRBD1 (5 bases). Trimming stripped 3 bases from V and 4 bases from J, with 15 bases between. Germline V gene data show CDR1 as DFQATT and CDR2 as SNEGSKA (reference sequence). This CDR3 is built from 14 residues. The CDR3: CSARGGGAPYGYTF. The CDR3 region has the DNA TGCAGTGCTAGGGGGGGGGGAGCCCCCTATGGCTACACCTTC.

This clonotype was picked up one time. The chain couples TRBV5-1 to TRBJ2-6; TRBD1 is a possible D gene (5 bases). The germline CDR1 and CDR2 sequences are SGHRS and YFSETQ. The CDR3 has 14 amino acids. V was clipped by 2 bases and J by 13 bases, with 16 bases between them. The CDR3 loop reads CASSFGAVDRVLTF. CDR3 nucleotide sequence: TGCGCCAGCAGCTTTGGGGCCGTGGATCGAGTCCTGACTTTC.

J is TRBJ1-2 and V is TRBV20-1; no definite D call. The germline gives CDR1 DFQATT, CDR2 SNEGSKA (reference sequence). This CDR3 is 12 amino acids long. Between the trimmed V and J ends, which lost 0 bases and 4 bases, there was a span of 6 bases. CDR3 bases: TGCAGTGCTAGAGATCACGGCTATGGCTACACCTTC. As protein: CSARDHGYGYTF.

The J gene is TRBJ1-5, the V gene TRBV30; D uncertain. V lost 4 bases to trimming and J lost 2 bases, with 12 bases between them. This CDR3 contains 14 residues. CDR1 is GTSNPN and CDR2 is SVGIG in the germline V gene (reference sequence). This CDR3 is CAWKPGEGNQPQHF. CDR3 sequence (DNA): TGTGCCTGGAAACCGGGTGAAGGCAATCAGCCCCAGCATTTT.

This clonotype was observed at least ten times. This sequence joins TRBV10-2 and TRBJ2-3; D remains ambiguous. Germline V gene data show CDR1 as WSHSY and CDR2 as SAAADI. This CDR3 contains 14 residues. Between the trimmed V and J ends, which lost 6 bases and 3 bases, there was a span of 13 bases. The DNA of the CDR3 is TGCGCCAGCAGGCCGTCGAGAGCGACAGATACGCAGTATTTT. This sequence encodes CASRPSRATDTQYF.

Worth noting for this clonotype: A much bigger clone sits one base away, suggesting this may be a read error. The CDR3 here is CASSPTAYTTSEKLFF. The CDR3 DNA is TGTGCCAGCAGCCCGACAGCCTACACAACTAGTGAAAAACTGTTTTTT. The rearrangement links TRBV7-7 to TRBJ1-4; D may be TRBD1 (5 bases). The CDR3 is made up of 16 amino acids. Looked up from germline, CDR1 is SSHAT and CDR2 is FNYEAQ (reference sequence).

This chain uses TRBV15 with TRBJ1-1; 7 bases are shared with TRBD1. The CDR3 length is 15 residues. Germline V gene sequence: CDR1 LNHNV, CDR2 YYDKDF (reference sequence). J gave up 5 bases and V 8 bases, and 14 bases lay outside the gene matches. CDR3 nucleotide sequence: TGTGCCACCGAGTCATCTAGACAGGGTAGGACTGAAGCTTTCTTT. Protein product: CATESSRQGRTEAFF.

The gene calls are TRBV10-1 and TRBJ1-2, with unresolved D. CDR1 and CDR2 (germline): WNHNN, SYGVQD (reference sequence). Trimming shortened V by 2 bases and J by 5 bases, and 12 bases separated the two germline ends. The CDR3 is 14 residues long. In DNA, the CDR3 is TGCGCCAGCAGTGAGGTGGACTTTTTATATGGCTACACCTTC. This gives the protein CASSEVDFLYGYTF.

This clonotype occurred many times. V and J are TRBV7-6 and TRBJ2-2; a weak D match, TRBD2 (6 bases). The V gene's germline CDR1 is SGHVS and CDR2 FNYEAQ. CDR3 length: 17 amino acids. Trimming shortened V by 5 bases and J by 4 bases, and 20 bases separated the two germline ends. The CDR3 loop is CASSRGTAGRGTGELFF. The CDR3 region has the DNA TGTGCCAGCAGCCGAGGAACGGCGGGACGGGGCACCGGGGAGCTGTTTTTT. The whole variable domain, filled in from reference TRBV7-6 and TRBJ2-2, reads GAGVSQSPRYKVTKRGQDVALRCDPISGHVSLYWYRQALGQGPEFLTYFNYEAQQDKSGLPNDRFSAERPEGSISTLTIQRTEQRDSAMYRCASSRGTAGRGTGELFFGEGSRLTVL.

The V gene is TRBV19, the J gene TRBJ2-1; TRBD1 matches 10 bases. Looked up from germline, CDR1 is LNHDA and CDR2 is SQIVND (reference sequence). The length of the CDR3 is 15 residues. J lost 7 bases, V lost 7 bases, and 10 bases had no gene match. The CDR3: CASKPRDRGMNEQFF. The CDR3 DNA reads as TGTGCCAGTAAACCCCGGGACAGGGGTATGAATGAGCAGTTCTTC.

This clonotype was seen a handful of times. This chain links TRBV28 with TRBJ2-7; 10 positions match TRBD1. CDR3 length: 15 amino acids. With V trimmed by 3 bases and J by 4 bases, 6 bases remained unmatched. The germline V gene encodes CDR1 MDHEN and CDR2 SYDVKM. DNA of the CDR3: TGTGCCAGCAGTTTTTCCGGGACAGGGGCGTACGAGCAGTACTTC. As protein: CASSFSGTGAYEQYF.

Note on this clonotype: This clone may be a read error of a much larger clone one base away. The CDR3 reads CASRRVGSYGCTF. CDR3 sequence (DNA): TGTGCCAGCAGGCGGGTAGGGAGCTATGGCTGCACCTTC. This chain joins TRBV9 and TRBJ1-2, with no clear D. In germline, CDR1 is SGDLS, CDR2 YYNGEE. This CDR3 is built from 13 residues.

This sequence joins TRBV12-3 or TRBV12-4 and TRBJ1-2; a weak D match, TRBD1 (6 bases). CDR3 size: 15 residues. V was shortened by 6 bases and J by 7 bases, with 21 bases between the two germline ends. CDR3 residues: CASRRSTGPRGGYTF. DNA for the CDR3: TGTGCCAGCAGACGATCCACAGGGCCCCGGGGTGGCTACACCTTC.

The genes are TRBV19 and TRBJ2-6; the D gene could be TRBD1 or TRBD2 (7 bases each). In germline, CDR1 is LNHDA, CDR2 SQIVND (reference sequence). V gave up 6 bases and J gave up 4 bases, with 13 bases separating them. This CDR3 is built from 15 residues. CDR3 region: CASRGGGGGANVLTF. The CDR3 coding sequence is TGTGCCAGTAGAGGGGGAGGGGGCGGGGCCAACGTCCTGACTTTC.

The chain employs TRBV4-2 and TRBJ2-2; D may be TRBD1 (6 bases). This CDR3 contains 16 residues. V gave up 0 bases and J gave up 6 bases, with 14 bases separating them. Germline V gene sequence: CDR1 LGHNA, CDR2 YNFKEQ. The CDR3 spells CASSQEGGWRAGELFF. CDR3 coding DNA: TGTGCCAGCAGCCAAGAAGGGGGTTGGCGTGCCGGGGAGCTGTTTTTT.

This clonotype was seen many times. The genes are TRBV20-1 and TRBJ1-2, with TRBD1 matching over 10 bases. CDR1 is DFQATT, CDR2 SNEGSKA, per germline (reference sequence). The trim removed 6 bases at V and 3 bases at J, leaving 7 bases unmatched. CDR3 length equals 14 residues. CDR3 sequence: CSAPGTGDDYGYTF. Here the CDR3 DNA reads TGCAGTGCCCCCGGGACAGGGGATGACTATGGCTACACCTTC.

By sample fraction, this clonotype is medium-sized. The chain links TRBV10-3 to TRBJ1-6; D remains ambiguous. The CDR3 length is 12 residues. Germline V CDR1 and CDR2: ENHRY, SYGVKD. V was shortened by 11 bases and J by 9 bases, with 14 bases between the two germline ends. The CDR3 sequence is CASNGMSSPLHF. CDR3 nucleotide sequence: TGTGCCTCCAATGGCATGTCTTCACCCCTCCACTTT.

CDR3 amino acids: CASSADRAGQPQHF. DNA for the CDR3: TGTGCCAGCAGTGCTGACAGGGCGGGCCAGCCCCAGCATTTT. The V and J genes are TRBV2 and TRBJ1-5; 7 bases are shared with TRBD1. The V gene end was trimmed by 4 bases and the J gene end by 7 bases; junction bases not matched to a gene: 7. This CDR3 contains 14 residues. Per germline, CDR1 SNHLY and CDR2 FYNNEI.

A note on this clonotype: A read error may explain this, as a much larger clone is one base away. V usage is TRBV12-3 or TRBV12-4 and J usage is TRBJ1-4, with D possibly matching TRBD1 (5 bases). The CDR3 has 13 amino acids. The CDR3, as DNA: TGTGCCAGCATGGGGGGGTCCCGTGAAAAACTGTCTTTT. Its protein product is CASMGGSREKLSF.